Each of the 10 T cell receptor beta chains below was sequenced from the same sample in a study of T cells after yellow fever vaccination. TCRdb itself ran the 5' RACE reads through MiXCR, one entry per CDR3 protein. The sample lists some 550,000 distinct CDR3 sequences, under 25% seen once, with around 15% in the top ten. The sequencing here drew on PBMCs, taken 15 days after the yellow fever booster vaccination. The origin of the receptors is a man aged 25 to 40 who received the YFV17D yellow fever vaccine.

This clonotype was picked up a small number of times. The V gene is TRBV20-1, the J gene TRBJ2-7; no definite D call. Trimming cost V 0 bases and J 5 bases, with 17 bases left between them. This CDR3 is built from 15 residues. CDR1 is DFQATT, CDR2 SNEGSKA, per germline (reference sequence). CDR3 sequence: CSARDVSLGRHEQYF. The CDR3 region has the DNA TGCAGTGCTAGAGATGTCAGCTTGGGAAGGCACGAGCAGTACTTC.

The chain is built from TRBV19 and TRBJ2-6, with D perhaps matching TRBD2 (5 bases). The CDR3 is 16 residues long. The V gene's germline CDR1 is LNHDA and CDR2 SQIVND (reference sequence). V was clipped by 5 bases and J by 2 bases, with 13 bases between them. The CDR3 DNA is TGTGCCAGTAGTCCTACGAGGGTGGCTGGGGCCAACGTCCTGACTTTC. It codes for CASSPTRVAGANVLTF.

This clonotype turned up a few times. The CDR3 DNA reads as TGTGCCAGCAGTTTCGGGCTGATGAACACTGAAGCTTTCTTT. Its protein is CASSFGLMNTEAFF. The V and J genes are TRBV12-3 or TRBV12-4 and TRBJ1-1, with D hard to call. The length of the CDR3 is 14 residues. Trimming cost V 3 bases and J 0 bases, with 8 bases left between them.

The V gene is TRBV2, the J gene TRBJ2-7, with D uncertain. Trimming took off 7 bases at V and 6 bases at J, with 10 bases between the two ends. The CDR3 has 11 residues. Germline lookup yields CDR1 SNHLY and CDR2 FYNNEI. CDR3: CASNGQAEQYF. In DNA, the CDR3 is TGTGCCAGCAATGGTCAGGCCGAGCAGTACTTC.

This chain connects TRBV6-5 to TRBJ2-7, with D possibly matching TRBD1 (6 bases). Trimming removed 3 bases from V and 2 bases from J, with 11 bases in between. The CDR3 has 14 amino acids. Per the germline V gene, CDR1 is MNHEY and CDR2 is SVGAGI. CDR3 sequence: CASSYFGQTYEQYF. The CDR3, as DNA: TGTGCCAGCAGTTATTTCGGACAGACCTACGAGCAGTACTTC.

The table lists this clonotype with a few counts. The rearrangement uses TRBV12-3 or TRBV12-4 and TRBJ1-1; 7 bases align to TRBD1. The V and J ends lost 6 bases and 3 bases, in that order; junction bases with no gene match: 7. The CDR3 runs 14 residues. The DNA of the CDR3 is TGTGCCAGCAGCAGGACAGGTGTGGACACTGAAGCTTTCTTT. Translated, it gives CASSRTGVDTEAFF.

A few counts support this clonotype. The genes are TRBV7-9 and TRBJ1-1, with D possibly TRBD1 on 5 matching bases. Trimming removed 1 base at V and 4 bases at J, with 10 bases between. CDR1 and CDR2 (germline): SEHNR, FQNEAQ (reference sequence). CDR3 length: 14 amino acids. In DNA, the CDR3 is TGTGCCAGCAGCTTAGAGGGGCAGGCCACTGAAGCTTTCTTT. It encodes CASSLEGQATEAFF. Filled out from reference TRBV7-9 and TRBJ1-1, the complete variable domain reads DTGVSQNPRHKITKRGQNVTFRCDPISEHNRLYWYRQTLGQGPEFLTYFQNEAQLEKSRLLSDRFSAERPKGSFSTLEIQRTEQGDSAMYLCASSLEGQATEAFFGQGTRLTVV.

The chain carries TRBV19 and TRBJ2-1; TRBD2 agrees at 7 bases. CDR1 is LNHDA, CDR2 SQIVND, per germline (reference sequence). The CDR3 is 16 amino acids. The ends lost 3 bases at V and 9 bases at J; junction bases unmatched: 14. The CDR3 coding sequence is TGTGCCAGTAGTATCCTAGGAAGCGGGACGTCCGGTGAGCAGTTCTTC. Its translation is CASSILGSGTSGEQFF.

The chain carries TRBV15 and TRBJ2-1; possible D gene TRBD2, 6 bases. The V gene lost 1 base and the J gene lost 0 bases, with 10 bases spanning the gap. This CDR3 region has 16 residues. Germline CDR1 LNHNV, CDR2 YYDKDF (reference sequence). This CDR3 is CATSRVGGSSYNEQFF. In nucleotides, the CDR3 is TGTGCCACCAGCAGAGTCGGAGGGAGCTCCTACAATGAGCAGTTCTTC. Drawing the rest from reference TRBV15 and TRBJ2-1, the complete variable domain is DAMVIQNPRYQVTQFGKPVTLSCSQTLNHNVMYWYQQKSSQAPKLLFHYYDKDFNNEADTPDNFQSRRPNTSFCFLDIRSPGLGDTAMYLCATSRVGGSSYNEQFFGPGTRLTVL.

This clonotype has only a few counts. This sequence joins TRBV4-3 and TRBJ2-2; D gene ambiguous. This CDR3 comprises 13 residues. Trimming shortened V by 0 bases and J by 8 bases, and 7 bases separated the two germline ends. Looked up from germline, CDR1 is LGHNA and CDR2 is YSLEER. This CDR3 reads CASSQDLLGELFF. In nucleotides, the CDR3 is TGCGCCAGCAGCCAAGATCTCCTAGGGGAGCTGTTTTTT.